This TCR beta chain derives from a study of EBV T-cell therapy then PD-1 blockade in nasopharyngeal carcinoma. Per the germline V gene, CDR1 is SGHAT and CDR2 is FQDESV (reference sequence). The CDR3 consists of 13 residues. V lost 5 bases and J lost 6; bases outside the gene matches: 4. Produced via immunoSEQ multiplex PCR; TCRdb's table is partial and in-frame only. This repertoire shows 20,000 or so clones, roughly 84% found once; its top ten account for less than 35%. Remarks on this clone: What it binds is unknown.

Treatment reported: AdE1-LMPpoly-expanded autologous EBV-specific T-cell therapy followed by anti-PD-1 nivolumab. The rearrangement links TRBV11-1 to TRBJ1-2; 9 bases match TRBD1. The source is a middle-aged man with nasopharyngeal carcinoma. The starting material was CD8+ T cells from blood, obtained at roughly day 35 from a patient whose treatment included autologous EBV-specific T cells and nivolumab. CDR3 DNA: TGTGCCAGCAGCCCGACAGGGGGTCATGGCTACACCTTC. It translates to CASSPTGGHGYTF.